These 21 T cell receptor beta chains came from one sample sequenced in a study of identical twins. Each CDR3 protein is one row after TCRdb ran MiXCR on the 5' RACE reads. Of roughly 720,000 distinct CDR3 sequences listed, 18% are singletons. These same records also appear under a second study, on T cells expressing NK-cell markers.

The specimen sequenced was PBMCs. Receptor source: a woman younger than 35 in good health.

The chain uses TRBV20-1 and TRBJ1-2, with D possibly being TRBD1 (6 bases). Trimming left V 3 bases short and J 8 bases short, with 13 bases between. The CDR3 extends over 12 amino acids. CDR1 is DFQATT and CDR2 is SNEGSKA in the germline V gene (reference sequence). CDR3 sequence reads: CSARTGTRGYTF. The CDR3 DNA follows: TGCAGTGCTAGGACAGGCACCCGCGGCTACACCTTC.

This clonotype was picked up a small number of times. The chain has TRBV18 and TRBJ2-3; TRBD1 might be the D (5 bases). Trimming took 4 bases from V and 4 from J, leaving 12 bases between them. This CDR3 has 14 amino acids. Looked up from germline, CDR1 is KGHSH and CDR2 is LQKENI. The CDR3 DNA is TGTGCCAGCTCACGTTTGCAGGGTGCAGATACGCAGTATTTT. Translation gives CASSRLQGADTQYF.

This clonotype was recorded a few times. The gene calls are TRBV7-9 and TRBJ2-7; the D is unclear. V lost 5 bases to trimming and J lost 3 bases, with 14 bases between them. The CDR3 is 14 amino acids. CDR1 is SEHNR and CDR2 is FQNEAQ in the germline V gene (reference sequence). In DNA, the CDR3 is TGTGCCAGCAGCCCCGACGGATTTAGCTACGAGCAGTACTTC. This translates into CASSPDGFSYEQYF. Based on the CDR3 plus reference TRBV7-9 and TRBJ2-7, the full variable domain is DTGVSQNPRHKITKRGQNVTFRCDPISEHNRLYWYRQTLGQGPEFLTYFQNEAQLEKSRLLSDRFSAERPKGSFSTLEIQRTEQGDSAMYLCASSPDGFSYEQYFGPGTRLTVT.

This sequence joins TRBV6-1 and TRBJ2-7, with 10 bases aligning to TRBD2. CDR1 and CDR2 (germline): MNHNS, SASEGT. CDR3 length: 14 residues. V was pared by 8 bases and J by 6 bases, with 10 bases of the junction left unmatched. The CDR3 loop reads CASFGLAGVSEQYF. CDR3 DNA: TGTGCCAGCTTCGGGCTAGCGGGAGTAAGCGAGCAGTACTTC.

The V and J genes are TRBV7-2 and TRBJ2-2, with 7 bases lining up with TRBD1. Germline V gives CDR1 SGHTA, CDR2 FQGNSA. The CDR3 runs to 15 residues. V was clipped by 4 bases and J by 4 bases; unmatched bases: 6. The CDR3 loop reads CASSSTGQTTGELFF. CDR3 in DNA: TGTGCCAGCAGCTCCACGGGACAGACCACCGGGGAGCTGTTTTTT. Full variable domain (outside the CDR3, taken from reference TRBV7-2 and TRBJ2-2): GAGVSQSPSNKVTEKGKDVELRCDPISGHTALYWYRQSLGQGLEFLIYFQGNSAPDKSGLPSDRFSAERTGGSVSTLTIQRTQQEDSAVYLCASSSTGQTTGELFFGEGSRLTVL.

CDR3 bases: TGTGCCACCAGCAGAGCTGGTGTGGGTGGCTACGAGCAGTACTTC. It codes for CATSRAGVGGYEQYF. The chain is built from TRBV15 and TRBJ2-7; no reliable D call. CDR1 and CDR2 (germline): LNHNV, YYDKDF (reference sequence). This CDR3 spans 15 amino acids. V was shortened by 1 base and J by 3 bases, with 13 bases between the two germline ends.

The CDR3 here is CASSPLEHSYEQYF. The CDR3 nucleotides read TGTGCCAGCTCACCCCTTGAGCACTCTTACGAGCAGTACTTC. The chain employs TRBV18 and TRBJ2-7; no definite D call. CDR1 KGHSH and CDR2 LQKENI come from the germline V gene. The CDR3 loop spans 14 amino acids. V was trimmed by 3 bases and J by 4 bases, leaving 13 bases between them.

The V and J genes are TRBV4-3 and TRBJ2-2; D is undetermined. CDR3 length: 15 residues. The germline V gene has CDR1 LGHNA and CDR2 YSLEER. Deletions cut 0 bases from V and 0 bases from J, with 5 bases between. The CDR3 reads CASSQDHTNTGELFF. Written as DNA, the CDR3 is TGCGCCAGCAGCCAAGACCATACGAACACCGGGGAGCTGTTTTTT.

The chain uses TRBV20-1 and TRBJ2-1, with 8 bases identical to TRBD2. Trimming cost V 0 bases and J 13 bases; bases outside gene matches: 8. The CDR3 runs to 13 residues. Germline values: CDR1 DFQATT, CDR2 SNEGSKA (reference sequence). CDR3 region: CSARDPVLAAQFF. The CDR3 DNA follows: TGCAGTGCTAGAGATCCGGTACTAGCGGCACAGTTCTTC.

In DNA form, the CDR3 reads TGTGCCAGCAGTTTGAACGATCCTACAGATACGCAGTATTTT. It codes for CASSLNDPTDTQYF. The chain links TRBV12-3 or TRBV12-4 to TRBJ2-3; D is undetermined. The germline V and J ends were trimmed by 3 bases and 3 bases, with 10 bases remaining between them. This CDR3 region has 14 residues.

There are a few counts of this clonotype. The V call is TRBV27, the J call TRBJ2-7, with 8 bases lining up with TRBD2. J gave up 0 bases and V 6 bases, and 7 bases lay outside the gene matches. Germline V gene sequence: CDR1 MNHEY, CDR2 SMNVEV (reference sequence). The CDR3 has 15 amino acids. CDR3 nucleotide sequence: TGTGCCAGCAGGCTGACGGGACTAGGCTCCTACGAGCAGTACTTC. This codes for CASRLTGLGSYEQYF.

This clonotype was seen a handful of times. Here the CDR3 DNA reads TGTGCCACCAGTCCGTGGCTAGCGGGGATCAATGAGCAGTTCTTC. Its translation: CATSPWLAGINEQFF. The chain links TRBV24-1 to TRBJ2-1, with 9 bases matching TRBD2. The CDR3 has 15 amino acids. The J segment lost 6 bases and the V segment lost 6 bases, leaving 8 bases of the junction unmatched. Germline V gene sequence: CDR1 KGHDR, CDR2 SFDVKD.

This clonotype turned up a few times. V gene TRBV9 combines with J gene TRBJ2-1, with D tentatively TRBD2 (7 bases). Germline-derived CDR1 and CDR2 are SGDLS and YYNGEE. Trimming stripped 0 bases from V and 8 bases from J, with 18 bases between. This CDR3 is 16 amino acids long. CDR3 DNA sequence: TGTGCCAGCAGCGTAGGTATGGGGGGGGCCCCCGATGAGCAGTTCTTC. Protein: CASSVGMGGAPDEQFF.

CDR3 sequence: CASSRVRSTDTQYF. The CDR3 DNA reads as TGTGCCAGCAGCCGGGTTAGATCCACAGATACGCAGTATTTT. The chain uses TRBV3-1 and TRBJ2-3; D is ambiguous. The CDR3 runs 14 residues. The V gene lost 4 bases and the J gene lost 2 bases, with 10 bases spanning the gap. Germline CDR1 and CDR2: LGHDT and YNNKEL (reference sequence).

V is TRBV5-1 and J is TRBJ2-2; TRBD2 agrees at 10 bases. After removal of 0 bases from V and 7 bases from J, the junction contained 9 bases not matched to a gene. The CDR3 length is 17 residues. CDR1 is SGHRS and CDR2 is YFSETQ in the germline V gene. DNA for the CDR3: TGCGCCAGCAGCTTGGGACTAGCGGGCGGATCACACGGGGAGCTGTTTTTT. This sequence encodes CASSLGLAGGSHGELFF. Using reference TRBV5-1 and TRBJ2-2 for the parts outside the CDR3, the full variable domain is KAGVTQTPRYLIKTRGQQVTLSCSPISGHRSVSWYQQTPGQGLQFLFEYFSETQRNKGNFPGRFSGRQFSNSRSEMNVSTLELGDSALYLCASSLGLAGGSHGELFFGEGSRLTVL.

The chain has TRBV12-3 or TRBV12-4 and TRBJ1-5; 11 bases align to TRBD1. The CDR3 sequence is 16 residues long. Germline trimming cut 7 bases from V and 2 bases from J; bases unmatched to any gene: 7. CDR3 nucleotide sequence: TGTGCCAGCACAGGACAGGGGGCTTTTGGCAATCAGCCCCAGCATTTT. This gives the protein CASTGQGAFGNQPQHF.

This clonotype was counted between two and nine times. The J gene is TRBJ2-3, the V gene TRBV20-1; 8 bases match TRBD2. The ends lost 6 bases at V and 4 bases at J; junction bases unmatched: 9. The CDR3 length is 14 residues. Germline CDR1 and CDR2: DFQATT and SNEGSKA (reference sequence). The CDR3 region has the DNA TGCAGTGCGCGATCGGCGGGGGGCCCAGATACGCAGTATTTT. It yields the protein CSARSAGGPDTQYF.

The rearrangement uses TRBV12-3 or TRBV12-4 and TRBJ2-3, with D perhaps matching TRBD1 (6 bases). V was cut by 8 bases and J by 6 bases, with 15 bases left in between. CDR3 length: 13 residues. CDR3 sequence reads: CASGGLVLDTQYF. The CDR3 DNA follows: TGTGCCAGCGGGGGCCTAGTTTTGGATACGCAGTATTTT.

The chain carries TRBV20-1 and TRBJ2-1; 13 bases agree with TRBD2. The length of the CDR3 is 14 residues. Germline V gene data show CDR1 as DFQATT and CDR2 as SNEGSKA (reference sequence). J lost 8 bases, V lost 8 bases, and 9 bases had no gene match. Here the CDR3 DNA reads TGCAGTAATAAAGGACTAGCGGGGGTTCATGAGCAGTTCTTC. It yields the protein CSNKGLAGVHEQFF.

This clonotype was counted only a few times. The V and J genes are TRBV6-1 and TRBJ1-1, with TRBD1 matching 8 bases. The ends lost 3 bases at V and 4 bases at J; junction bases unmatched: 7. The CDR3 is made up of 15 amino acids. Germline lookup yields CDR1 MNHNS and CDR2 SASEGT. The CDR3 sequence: CASSDVTGVGTEAFF. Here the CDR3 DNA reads TGTGCCAGCAGTGACGTGACAGGGGTGGGCACTGAAGCTTTCTTT.

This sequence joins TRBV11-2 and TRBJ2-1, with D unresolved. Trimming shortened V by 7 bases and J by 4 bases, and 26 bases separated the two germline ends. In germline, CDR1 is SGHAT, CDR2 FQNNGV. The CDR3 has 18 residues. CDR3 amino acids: CASNPGRTGPPPYNEQFF. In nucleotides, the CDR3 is TGTGCCAGCAATCCGGGCCGAACGGGCCCCCCTCCATACAATGAGCAGTTCTTC.